Listed here are 16 T cell receptor beta chains from one sample, sequenced in a study of blood T cells in healthy people across ages. A sample-barcoded 5' primer and a J-beta primer mix were used in a second PCR of about 7 to 12 cycles. TCRdb called the 5' RACE reads again in MiXCR, with one record for every CDR3 protein. The sample has roughly 1,800,000 distinct CDR3 sequences, roughly 49% seen once. The material sequenced was blood. The origin of the receptors is a woman in her thirties or forties in good health.

This clonotype occurred a few times. This chain joins TRBV28 and TRBJ2-7; maybe TRBD1 (7 bases). V was trimmed by 8 bases and J by 0 bases, leaving 11 bases between them. The germline CDR1 and CDR2 sequences are MDHEN and SYDVKM. This CDR3 is built from 13 residues. CDR3 DNA: TGTGCCAGCGGCGGGACAGACTCCTACGAGCAGTACTTC. Residues: CASGGTDSYEQYF.

This clonotype was counted many times. The rearrangement joins TRBV7-2 to TRBJ2-7, with D perhaps being TRBD1 or TRBD2 (6 bases each). V was cut by 5 bases and J by 0 bases, with 14 bases left in between. The V gene's germline CDR1 is SGHTA and CDR2 FQGNSA. The CDR3 length is 15 residues. This CDR3 reads CASSLGGTRSYEQYF. DNA for the CDR3: TGTGCCAGCAGCCTCGGCGGGACACGCTCCTACGAGCAGTACTTC. Together with reference TRBV7-2 and TRBJ2-7, the CDR3 gives the full variable domain: GAGVSQSPSNKVTEKGKDVELRCDPISGHTALYWYRQSLGQGLEFLIYFQGNSAPDKSGLPSDRFSAERTGGSVSTLTIQRTQQEDSAVYLCASSLGGTRSYEQYFGPGTRLTVT.

This clonotype was found a few times. V usage is TRBV4-3 and J usage is TRBJ2-7; TRBD1 might be the D (6 bases). The CDR3 loop spans 15 amino acids. Trimming took off 4 bases at V and 5 bases at J, with 18 bases between the two ends. Per germline, CDR1 LGHNA and CDR2 YSLEER. In DNA, the CDR3 is TGCGCCAGCAGCCGTGAGAGGGGGAATATAGACGAGCAGTACTTC. Encoded protein: CASSRERGNIDEQYF.

This chain joins TRBV25-1 and TRBJ2-3; no firm D call. Trimming took 3 bases from V and 2 from J, leaving 9 bases between them. This CDR3 comprises 14 residues. Looked up from germline, CDR1 is MGHDK and CDR2 is SYGVNS. The CDR3 here is CASSERHFTDTQYF. CDR3 DNA: TGTGCCAGCAGTGAGCGGCATTTCACAGATACGCAGTATTTT.

The V and J genes are TRBV4-2 and TRBJ2-6; 10 bases fit TRBD2. Trimming removed 0 bases from V and 0 bases from J; junction bases left unmatched: 5. The CDR3 runs 19 residues. Germline V gives CDR1 LGHNA, CDR2 YNFKEQ. CDR3 amino acids: CASSQDGLAASSGANVLTF. The CDR3 bases are TGTGCCAGCAGCCAAGACGGACTAGCGGCTTCCTCTGGGGCCAACGTCCTGACTTTC.

This clonotype has ten or more counts. The chain combines TRBV7-2 with TRBJ2-1, with a weak D call TRBD1 (6 bases). Germline V gene lookup returns CDR1 SGHTA and CDR2 FQGNSA. V was shortened by 4 bases and J by 5 bases, with 15 bases between the two germline ends. This CDR3 has 15 residues. The CDR3 coding sequence is TGTGCCAGCAGCTCTTCCCTAGGACAGAACAATGAGCAGTTCTTC. Translation gives CASSSSLGQNNEQFF.

This clonotype was detected only a few times. The chain joins TRBV20-1 to TRBJ2-7; 7 nucleotides align to TRBD1. The CDR3 is made up of 13 amino acids. The V and J ends lost 3 bases and 2 bases, in that order; junction bases with no gene match: 4. The V gene's germline CDR1 is DFQATT and CDR2 SNEGSKA (reference sequence). CDR3 coding DNA: TGCAGTGCTAGTCAGACAGGGCCCTACGAGCAGTACTTC. This codes for CSASQTGPYEQYF.

The DNA of the CDR3 is TGTGCCAGCAGCTTAGGATTCCGGGACAGGGGCACCTACGAGCAGTACTTC. Translated: CASSLGFRDRGTYEQYF. The chain is built from TRBV7-9 and TRBJ2-7; 10 nucleotides align to TRBD1. V gave up 1 base and J gave up 2 bases; unmatched junction bases: 8. The germline gives CDR1 SEHNR, CDR2 FQNEAQ (reference sequence). This CDR3 comprises 17 residues. The variable domain in full, with the rest retrieved from reference TRBV7-9 and TRBJ2-7, is DTGVSQNPRHKITKRGQNVTFRCDPISEHNRLYWYRQTLGQGPEFLTYFQNEAQLEKSRLLSDRFSAERPKGSFSTLEIQRTEQGDSAMYLCASSLGFRDRGTYEQYFGPGTRLTVT.

The chain links TRBV7-9 to TRBJ1-2; TRBD1 might be the D (6 bases). Germline V gives CDR1 SEHNR, CDR2 FQNEAQ (reference sequence). V was pared by 5 bases and J by 2 bases, with 18 bases between. The CDR3 has 16 residues. The CDR3 sequence is CASSPPGAGVNYGYTF. For the CDR3, the DNA is TGTGCCAGCAGCCCACCCGGGGCAGGGGTGAACTATGGCTACACCTTC.

The J gene is TRBJ2-2, the V gene TRBV27; a weak D match, TRBD2 (5 bases). Per germline, CDR1 MNHEY and CDR2 SMNVEV (reference sequence). This CDR3 region has 14 residues. V lost 5 bases and J lost 3, with 10 bases in between. This CDR3 is CASSQGLYTGELFF. CDR3 nucleotides: TGTGCCAGCAGTCAAGGACTCTACACCGGGGAGCTGTTTTTT.

The chain links TRBV3-1 to TRBJ2-5; TRBD1 aligns across 7 bases. V dropped 7 bases and J dropped 2; count of bases not matched to a gene: 10. From germline, CDR1 is LGHDT and CDR2 YNNKEL (reference sequence). The CDR3 length is 15 residues. The CDR3 DNA sequence: TGTGCCAGCACCTCAGCAGACAGGGCGCAAGAGACCCAGTACTTC. This sequence encodes CASTSADRAQETQYF.

The chain employs TRBV24-1 and TRBJ2-1, with 8 bases that match TRBD2. V gave up 10 bases and J gave up 9 bases; unmatched junction bases: 7. This CDR3 is 12 amino acids long. Germline lookup yields CDR1 KGHDR and CDR2 SFDVKD. This CDR3 is CATDGGGLEQFF. The DNA for the CDR3 is TGTGCCACTGACGGGGGGGGCCTTGAGCAGTTCTTC.

This clonotype has a handful of counts. The V and J genes are TRBV28 and TRBJ2-5; D is perhaps TRBD1 (6 bases). This CDR3 has 14 residues. Germline V gene data show CDR1 as MDHEN and CDR2 as SYDVKM. The V end lost 4 bases, the J end lost 9 bases, and 18 bases lay between the germline ends. DNA of the CDR3: TGTGCCAGCAGTTGGTTTAGGACAGCCTTGCCCCAGTACTTC. Translation gives CASSWFRTALPQYF.

The chain recombines TRBV7-2 with TRBJ2-3, with 8 bases fitting TRBD2. Germline values: CDR1 SGHTA, CDR2 FQGNSA. The CDR3 is 16 residues long. The ends lost 1 base at V and 3 bases at J; junction bases unmatched: 6. The CDR3 protein is CASSLVGSGVTDTQYF. In DNA form, the CDR3 reads TGTGCCAGCAGCTTAGTTGGTAGCGGGGTAACAGATACGCAGTATTTT. Full variable domain (rest looked up from reference TRBV7-2 and TRBJ2-3): GAGVSQSPSNKVTEKGKDVELRCDPISGHTALYWYRQSLGQGLEFLIYFQGNSAPDKSGLPSDRFSAERTGGSVSTLTIQRTQQEDSAVYLCASSLVGSGVTDTQYFGPGTRLTVL.

This clonotype came up once. The chain carries TRBV2 and TRBJ2-6; D may be TRBD2 (6 bases). Germline V CDR1 and CDR2: SNHLY, FYNNEI. The CDR3 runs to 16 residues. V gave up 8 bases and J gave up 0 bases, with 14 bases separating them. For the CDR3, the DNA is TGTGCCAGCGTGGGGAGGAAGAGCTCTGGGGCCAACGTCCTGACTTTC. Encoded protein: CASVGRKSSGANVLTF.

This clonotype was found once. This chain uses TRBV12-3 or TRBV12-4 with TRBJ1-1; tentatively, D is TRBD1 (6 bases). The CDR3 sequence is 11 residues long. Trimming stripped 9 bases from V and 4 bases from J, with 9 bases between. The DNA for the CDR3 is TGTGCCAGTACAGGGATCACTGAAGCTTTCTTT. Translated, it gives CASTGITEAFF.